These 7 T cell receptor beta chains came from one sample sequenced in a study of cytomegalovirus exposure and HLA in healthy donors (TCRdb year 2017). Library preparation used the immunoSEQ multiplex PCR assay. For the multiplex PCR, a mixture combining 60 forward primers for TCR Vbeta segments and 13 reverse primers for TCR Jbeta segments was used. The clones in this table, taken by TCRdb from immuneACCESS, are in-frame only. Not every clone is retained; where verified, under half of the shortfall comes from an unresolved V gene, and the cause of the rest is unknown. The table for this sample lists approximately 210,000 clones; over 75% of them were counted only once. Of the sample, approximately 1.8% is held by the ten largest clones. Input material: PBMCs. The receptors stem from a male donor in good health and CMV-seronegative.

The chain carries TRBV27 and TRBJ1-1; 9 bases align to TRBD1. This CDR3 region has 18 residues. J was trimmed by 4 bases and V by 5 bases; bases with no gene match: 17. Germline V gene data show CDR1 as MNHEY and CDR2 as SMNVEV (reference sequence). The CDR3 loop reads CASSPTTGGRFRGTEAFF. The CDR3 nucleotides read TGTGCCAGCAGTCCCACGACAGGGGGAAGGTTTAGAGGCACTGAAGCTTTCTTT.

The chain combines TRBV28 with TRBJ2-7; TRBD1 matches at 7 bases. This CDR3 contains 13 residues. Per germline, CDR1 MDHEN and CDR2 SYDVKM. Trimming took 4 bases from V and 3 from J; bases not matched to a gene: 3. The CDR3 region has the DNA TGTGCCAGCAGTTACGGGACAGTCTACGAGCAGTACTTC. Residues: CASSYGTVYEQYF.

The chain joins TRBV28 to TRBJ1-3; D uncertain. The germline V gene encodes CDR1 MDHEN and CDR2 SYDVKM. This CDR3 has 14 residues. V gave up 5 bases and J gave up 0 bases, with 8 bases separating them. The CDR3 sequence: CASSDPGSGNTIYF. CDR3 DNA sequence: TGTGCCAGCAGTGACCCGGGCTCTGGAAACACCATATATTTT.

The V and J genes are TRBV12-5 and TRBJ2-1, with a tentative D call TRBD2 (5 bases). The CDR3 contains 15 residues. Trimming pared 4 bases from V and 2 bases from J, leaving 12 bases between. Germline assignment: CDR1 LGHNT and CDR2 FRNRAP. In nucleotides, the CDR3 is TGTGCTAGTGGTTCGAACGTAGCGACCTACAATGAGCAGTTCTTC. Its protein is CASGSNVATYNEQFF.

CDR3 in DNA: TGTGCCAGCAGCGTCCGGGACTGGGAGACCCAGTACTTC. Protein sequence: CASSVRDWETQYF. The rearrangement links TRBV11-3 to TRBJ2-5; possible D gene TRBD2, 6 bases. The CDR3 runs 13 residues. V was pared by 5 bases and J by 5 bases, with 12 bases between. Germline CDR1 and CDR2: SGHNT and YENEEA.

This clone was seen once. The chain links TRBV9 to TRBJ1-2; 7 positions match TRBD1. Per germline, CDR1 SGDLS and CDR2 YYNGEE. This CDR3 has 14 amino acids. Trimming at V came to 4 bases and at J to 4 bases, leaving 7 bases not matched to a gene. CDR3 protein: CASSPGGTAYGYTF. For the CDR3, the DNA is TGTGCCAGCAGCCCAGGAGGGACAGCCTATGGCTACACCTTC. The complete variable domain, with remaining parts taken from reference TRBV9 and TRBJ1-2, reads DSGVTQTPKHLITATGQRVTLRCSPRSGDLSVYWYQQSLDQGLQFLIQYYNGEERAKGNILERFSAQQFPDLHSELNLSSLELGDSALYFCASSPGGTAYGYTFGSGTRLTVV.

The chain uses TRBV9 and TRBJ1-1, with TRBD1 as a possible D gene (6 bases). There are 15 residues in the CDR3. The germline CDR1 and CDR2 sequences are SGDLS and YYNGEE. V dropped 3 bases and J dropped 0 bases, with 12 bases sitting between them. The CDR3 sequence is CASSEDSYMNTEAFF. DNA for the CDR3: TGTGCCAGCAGCGAGGACAGTTACATGAACACTGAAGCTTTCTTT.